This TCR beta chain stems from a study of blood T cell repertoires in COVID-19. This CDR3 spans 16 amino acids. In germline, CDR1 is SQVTM, CDR2 ANQGSEA. Trimming shortened V by 3 bases and J by 4 bases, and 21 bases separated the two germline ends. Clones were read by immunoSEQ multiplex PCR, and TCRdb kept only the in-frame ones, dropping some. The sample includes some 300,000 clones, about nine tenths of them seen just once. V is TRBV29-1 and J is TRBJ1-2; D not certain. The sequencing input was peripheral blood. This clonotype originated in a man younger than 35 with active or convalescent COVID-19. The CDR3, as DNA: TGCAGCGTTGAGTCAAAAACGGGGTTGGTGGGCTATGGCTACACCTTC. This translates into CSVESKTGLVGYGYTF.